This passage covers 8 T cell receptor beta chains from one sample sequenced in a study of cytotoxic CD8 clonotypes in ibrutinib-treated CLL. Assay: immunoSEQ multiplex PCR; the TCRdb copy retains only in-frame clones and omits some. The sample includes some 160,000 clones, 70% to 85% of them seen just once. The sample in question was PBMCs, obtained after 12 months of ibrutinib treatment. The receptors were gathered from a human donor with chronic lymphocytic leukemia.

This rearrangement joins TRBV4-1 to TRBJ1-5, with 10 positions matching TRBD1. Germline loops: CDR1 MGHRA, CDR2 YSYEKL. The junction had 2 bases not matched to a gene; V was cut back by 0 bases and J by 6 bases. The CDR3 sequence is 15 residues long. The CDR3 here is CASSQDGQGGQPQHF. The CDR3, as DNA: TGCGCCAGCAGCCAAGATGGACAGGGGGGTCAGCCCCAGCATTTT.

This sequence joins TRBV27 and TRBJ1-3; no firm D call. CDR1 is MNHEY and CDR2 is SMNVEV in the germline V gene (reference sequence). CDR3 length equals 16 residues. Trimming removed 0 bases from V and 0 bases from J, with 9 bases in between. CDR3 nucleotide sequence: TGTGCCAGCAGTTTATCGGGCGGGTACTCTGGAAACACCATATATTTT. This codes for CASSLSGGYSGNTIYF.

The CDR3 bases are TGTGCCAGCAGCCAAGAATTGATGGCCGGATATGGCTACACCTTC. It is translated as CASSQELMAGYGYTF. This chain connects TRBV4-2 to TRBJ1-2; D is unclear. The CDR3 sequence is 15 residues long. V was shortened by 0 bases and J by 5 bases, with 13 bases between the two germline ends. Looked up from germline, CDR1 is LGHNA and CDR2 is YNFKEQ.

This clone was seen once. The V call is TRBV5-6, the J call TRBJ2-2; the D gene could be TRBD1 or TRBD2 (5 bases each). With 2 bases removed from V and 5 bases from J, the gap between germline ends came to 16 bases. The CDR3 totals 16 residues. Germline V gives CDR1 SGHDT, CDR2 YYEEEE. CDR3 nucleotides: TGTGCCAGCAGCTTTAGGACGGGGCGAGGGACCGGGGAGCTGTTTTTT. This codes for CASSFRTGRGTGELFF.

The chain uses TRBV21-1 and TRBJ1-5. TRBV21-1 is shown as a pseudogene. The CDR3 is made up of 17 amino acids. The CDR3 DNA reads TGTGCCAGCACCCAGAGAGGCAGGTCATATAGCAATCAGCCCCAGCATTTT. As protein: CASTQRGRSYSNQPQHF.

The chain carries TRBV2 and TRBJ2-7, with D perhaps TRBD1 (6 bases). The V gene lost 6 bases and the J gene lost 2 bases, with 11 bases spanning the gap. CDR1 is SNHLY, CDR2 FYNNEI, per germline. The CDR3 totals 13 residues. The CDR3 loop is CASRQGTAYEQYF. DNA of the CDR3: TGTGCCAGCAGACAGGGTACCGCCTACGAGCAGTACTTC.

The chain joins TRBV6-1 to TRBJ2-7, with TRBD2 as a possible D gene (6 bases). The germline gives CDR1 MNHNS, CDR2 SASEGT. Trimming took off 5 bases at V and 1 base at J, with 12 bases between the two ends. The CDR3 consists of 14 residues. Here the CDR3 reads CASSMGGASYEQYF. CDR3 nucleotides: TGTGCCAGCAGTATGGGCGGGGCATCCTACGAGCAGTACTTC.

The V and J genes are TRBV2 and TRBJ2-7; no reliable D call. Germline V gene data show CDR1 as SNHLY and CDR2 as FYNNEI. The CDR3 totals 14 residues. Trimming cost V 4 bases and J 4 bases, with 14 bases left between them. The DNA of the CDR3 is TGTGCCAGCAGTGTTTTACCCGTTCCTTACGAGCAGTACTTC. Translation gives CASSVLPVPYEQYF.